The TCR beta chain under discussion was sequenced for a study of Ad26.COV2.S vaccination and SARS-CoV-2 variants. Study at large: The study gave Ad26.COV2.S intramuscularly, once or twice 56 days apart. Study-wide results and limits: After vaccination, reports described spike-specific CD8+ and CD4+ T cell responses as showing substantial breadth. Researchers cautioned that TCR breadth and depth analyses may have underestimated total T cell responses.

Treatment of the sample: 15 to 20 received Ad26.COV2.S at low or high dose, single or two shots; about 5 received placebo; per-sample allocation not given. Collection of samples fell on day 63 after the first vaccine or placebo injection. Comment on this clone: Its antigen is unidentified.

Assay: immunoSEQ multiplex PCR; the TCRdb copy retains only in-frame clones and omits some. This sample yields fewer than 800,000 clones, of which roughly 90% are seen a single time; about 1.5% belongs to the top ten. The CDR3 sequence is 18 residues long. V lost 0 bases and J lost 1; bases outside the gene matches: 8. Germline V gene data show CDR1 as SGDLS and CDR2 as YYNGEE. This clonotype was obtained from a person between 18 and 65 years old who received the Ad26.COV2.S COVID-19 vaccine or a placebo. This sample comprised peripheral blood, obtained in a trial of Ad26.COV2.S vaccine versus placebo. The rearrangement joins TRBV9 to TRBJ2-3; 10 bases are a match to TRBD2. In nucleotides, the CDR3 is TGTGCCAGCAGCGTAGTAGGCATAGCGGGAGGAGGCACAGATACGCAGTATTTT. It translates to CASSVVGIAGGGTDTQYF.